This paragraph covers one TCR beta chain sequence. What it recognizes is unknown. The PCR had 60 Vbeta and 13 Jbeta primers. The table came from immunoSEQ multiplex PCR; TCRdb's copy has only in-frame clones and leaves some out. The sample has 75,000 to 95,000 clones. This entry is derived from a study of cytomegalovirus exposure and HLA in healthy donors. Study-wide background: Around 79 million unique TCRs, all from HLA-typed donors, were included in an early release of the data.

CDR3 length equals 11 residues. V gave up 1 base and J gave up 9 bases, with 7 bases separating them. Germline values: CDR1 DFQATT, CDR2 SNEGSKA (reference sequence). Overall study results and limits: The productive fraction for most TCR beta V segments was about 87% or about 30% in an earlier analysis. Links to common viral pathogens appeared, in a later analysis, for several of the most significant clusters. Most of the CMV-associated TCR beta chains (in a later analysis) appeared to be HLA-restricted.

Sequencing input: PBMCs. The sequence was collected from a girl aged 5 to 17 in good health and CMV-seropositive. The chain joins TRBV20-1 to TRBJ2-1; D ambiguous. CDR3 DNA: TGCAGTGCTAGAGCAGGTATTGAGCAGTTCTTC. This codes for CSARAGIEQFF.